These 26 T cell receptor beta chains came from one sample sequenced in a study of molecular identifiers for immune sequencing clone quantification. TCRdb independently ran MiXCR on the PCR reads; one entry per CDR3 protein. There are around 470,000 distinct CDR3 sequences in the sample; less than 30% occur only once, and around 0.79% lies in the top ten. Specimen: naive CD8+ T cells from blood, with Jurkat cell RNA spiked in. Subset meaning: FACS-sorted CD8+CD4-CCR7+CD45RA+ naive T cells. The receptors were sampled from a human donor in good health. Some libraries in this study had Jurkat cell RNA spiked in.

This clonotype has just a few counts. The chain combines TRBV7-9 with TRBJ1-3; no reliable D call. The CDR3 sequence is 10 residues long. Germline V gives CDR1 SEHNR, CDR2 FQNEAQ (reference sequence). Between the trimmed V and J ends, which lost 5 bases and 16 bases, there was a span of 12 bases. In nucleotides, the CDR3 is TGTGCCAGCAGCCCGGACTCCTCGTATTTT. Its protein product is CASSPDSSYF.

The chain couples TRBV20-1 to TRBJ2-2; D is ambiguous. CDR1 and CDR2 from the germline V gene are DFQATT and SNEGSKA (reference sequence). V was clipped by 0 bases and J by 4 bases, with 12 bases between them. The CDR3 length is 15 residues. The CDR3 DNA reads as TGCAGTGCTAGAGATGACTTACGGGCCACCGGGGAGCTGTTTTTT. This codes for CSARDDLRATGELFF.

The V gene is TRBV20-1, the J gene TRBJ2-3, with 12 nucleotides matching TRBD2. This CDR3 is 16 amino acids long. Looked up from germline, CDR1 is DFQATT and CDR2 is SNEGSKA (reference sequence). With V trimmed by 3 bases and J by 4 bases, 8 bases remained unmatched. CDR3 residues: CSARRLAGAESDTQYF. CDR3 sequence (DNA): TGCAGTGCTAGGAGACTAGCGGGAGCGGAGTCAGATACGCAGTATTTT.

The CDR3 nucleotides read TGTGCCAGCAGTTTACAGGGGCTAGGGGAGACCCAGTACTTC. As protein: CASSLQGLGETQYF. This chain joins TRBV27 and TRBJ2-5; D is perhaps TRBD1 (6 bases). The CDR3 length is 14 residues. V shed 2 bases and J shed 5 bases, with 12 bases lying between them. Germline values: CDR1 MNHEY, CDR2 SMNVEV (reference sequence).

This clonotype has ten or more counts. V gene TRBV7-9 combines with J gene TRBJ2-7, with TRBD1 matching 7 bases. With V trimmed by 4 bases and J by 5 bases, 8 bases remained unmatched. Germline V CDR1 and CDR2: SEHNR, FQNEAQ (reference sequence). The CDR3 contains 14 residues. CDR3 protein: CASSSGDRVNEQYF. The CDR3 bases are TGTGCCAGCAGCTCAGGCGACAGGGTAAACGAGCAGTACTTC. The whole variable domain, remainder taken from reference TRBV7-9 and TRBJ2-7, is DTGVSQNPRHKITKRGQNVTFRCDPISEHNRLYWYRQTLGQGPEFLTYFQNEAQLEKSRLLSDRFSAERPKGSFSTLEIQRTEQGDSAMYLCASSSGDRVNEQYFGPGTRLTVT.

This clonotype was seen repeatedly, ten times or more. V is TRBV5-4 and J is TRBJ2-5; D is uncertain. Germline V gene data show CDR1 as SGHNT and CDR2 as YYREEE (reference sequence). The CDR3 consists of 12 residues. V lost 2 bases and J lost 5, with 7 bases in between. The CDR3 DNA reads as TGTGCCAGCAGCTTAGGATTTGAGACCCAGTACTTC. Its protein product is CASSLGFETQYF.

The chain couples TRBV12-5 to TRBJ2-7, with D perhaps assigned TRBD1 or TRBD2 (5 bases each). V was cut by 0 bases and J by 5 bases, with 17 bases left in between. The CDR3 consists of 16 residues. Germline assignment: CDR1 LGHNT and CDR2 FRNRAP. The CDR3 reads CASGLVGQGVGHEQYF. For the CDR3, the DNA is TGTGCTAGTGGTTTGGTAGGGCAGGGAGTCGGCCACGAGCAGTACTTC.

The chain's CDR3 is CASSLSGGASNEQFF. For the CDR3, the DNA is TGTGCCAGCAGCCTTAGCGGGGGGGCTTCCAATGAGCAGTTCTTC. The chain couples TRBV14 to TRBJ2-1, with 11 nucleotides matching TRBD2. Trimming removed 4 bases from V and 6 bases from J; junction bases left unmatched: 5. This CDR3 contains 15 residues. The V gene's germline CDR1 is SGHDN and CDR2 FVKESK.

This clonotype came up many times. This chain uses TRBV29-1 with TRBJ2-6, with 10 positions matching TRBD1. The V gene end was trimmed by 4 bases and the J gene end by 2 bases; junction bases not matched to a gene: 5. The CDR3 contains 16 residues. Germline V gives CDR1 SQVTM, CDR2 ANQGSEA. CDR3 nucleotide sequence: TGCAGCGTTGCTGGGACAGGGGTTGCTGGGGCCAACGTCCTGACTTTC. It yields the protein CSVAGTGVAGANVLTF. The variable domain in full, completed from reference TRBV29-1 and TRBJ2-6, reads SAVISQKPSRDICQRGTSLTIQCQVDSQVTMMFWYRQQPGQSLTLIATANQGSEATYESGFVIDKFPISRPNLTFSTLTVSNMSPEDSSIYLCSVAGTGVAGANVLTFGAGSRLTVL.

The CDR3 DNA follows: TGTGCCAGCAGCCCGCGACTAGCGGATAACAATGAGCAGTTCTTC. Translating gives CASSPRLADNNEQFF. This chain joins TRBV12-3 or TRBV12-4 and TRBJ2-1; 9 bases align to TRBD2. The CDR3 extends over 15 amino acids. Losses at the gene ends were 6 bases for V and 5 bases for J; bases not matched to a gene: 8.

In DNA, the CDR3 is TGTGCCAGCAGGGGGGTGACAGATCCGTTTTACGAGCAGTACTTC. It translates to CASRGVTDPFYEQYF. The chain couples TRBV2 to TRBJ2-7; D possibly matches TRBD1 or TRBD2 (5 bases each). Trimming took 6 bases from V and 4 from J, leaving 19 bases between them. CDR1 is SNHLY, CDR2 FYNNEI, per germline. This CDR3 comprises 15 residues.

The V call is TRBV4-3, the J call TRBJ2-1, with D perhaps matching TRBD2 (6 bases). Trimming took off 3 bases at V and 8 bases at J, with 17 bases between the two ends. This CDR3 has 15 residues. CDR1 is LGHNA, CDR2 YSLEER, per germline. The CDR3 loop is CASSQSTSFPDEQFF. CDR3 nucleotides: TGCGCCAGCAGCCAGAGCACTAGCTTTCCCGATGAGCAGTTCTTC.

This clonotype was seen a handful of times. The rearrangement uses TRBV19 and TRBJ2-1, with TRBD2 matching 7 bases. The trim removed 10 bases at V and 0 bases at J, leaving 9 bases unmatched. Germline V gene lookup returns CDR1 LNHDA and CDR2 SQIVND (reference sequence). CDR3 length: 15 amino acids. The CDR3 spells CATTLAGSSYNEQFF. CDR3 nucleotides: TGTGCCACTACTTTAGCGGGTAGCTCCTACAATGAGCAGTTCTTC.

This rearrangement joins TRBV6-2 or TRBV6-3 to TRBJ2-5; 8 nucleotides align to TRBD2. This CDR3 is built from 16 residues. From germline, CDR1 is MNHEY and CDR2 SVGEGT. The V and J ends lost 5 bases and 0 bases, in that order; junction bases with no gene match: 8. The CDR3 region has the DNA TGTGCCAGCAGTCCGCGGACTAGCAGATACCAAGAGACCCAGTACTTC. The encoded protein is CASSPRTSRYQETQYF.

This clonotype was recorded many times. V and J are TRBV2 and TRBJ1-1, with TRBD1 as a possible D gene (5 bases). The CDR3 sequence is 13 residues long. Germline CDR1 SNHLY, CDR2 FYNNEI. The V end lost 6 bases, the J end lost 0 bases, and 8 bases lay between the germline ends. CDR3 protein: CASRDKLNTEAFF. CDR3 nucleotides: TGTGCCAGCAGGGACAAACTGAACACTGAAGCTTTCTTT.

This clonotype appeared many times. This rearrangement joins TRBV2 to TRBJ2-4, with D possibly TRBD2 on 5 matching bases. V lost 6 bases to trimming and J lost 8 bases, with 17 bases between them. The CDR3 is 14 amino acids. Germline lookup yields CDR1 SNHLY and CDR2 FYNNEI. The CDR3 spells CASSESSRTDIQYF. The CDR3 region has the DNA TGTGCCAGCAGCGAGTCTAGCAGGACGGACATTCAGTACTTC. The variable domain in full, completed from reference TRBV2 and TRBJ2-4, reads EPEVTQTPSHQVTQMGQEVILRCVPISNHLYFYWYRQILGQKVEFLVSFYNNEISEKSEIFDDQFSVERPDGSNFTLKIRSTKLEDSAMYFCASSESSRTDIQYFGAGTRLSVL.

Regarding this clonotype: Given a much more abundant clone one base away, this may be a read error. J is TRBJ2-6 and V is TRBV6-5; D might be TRBD2 (5 bases). The CDR3 consists of 16 residues. From germline, CDR1 is MNHEY and CDR2 SVGAGI. Here the CDR3 DNA reads TGTGCCAGCACCACTGCTGGGAGCTCTAGGGCCAACGTCCTGACTTTC. Protein: CASTTAGSSRANVLTF.

A note on this clonotype: A much larger clone lies a single base off, so this may be a read error. J is TRBJ2-7 and V is TRBV7-2; D is possibly TRBD1 (7 bases). The CDR3 runs to 17 residues. CDR1 and CDR2 (germline): SGHTA, FQGNSA. V was trimmed by 5 bases and J by 6 bases, leaving 26 bases between them. The CDR3 DNA reads as TGTGCCAGCAGCCTCCCCGGGGCAGGGGGGATTGGGTGCGAGCAGTACTTC. It translates to CASSLPGAGGIGCEQYF.

The chain uses TRBV4-2 and TRBJ2-1; D may be TRBD1 or TRBD2 (5 bases each). Germline values: CDR1 LGHNA, CDR2 YNFKEQ. The CDR3 sequence is 15 residues long. V was clipped by 11 bases and J by 2 bases, with 19 bases between them. CDR3: CARRQDQGPYNEQFF. The CDR3 coding sequence is TGTGCCCGCCGCCAAGATCAGGGACCCTACAATGAGCAGTTCTTC.

To note about this clonotype: A much larger clone sits a single nucleotide away, making a read error possible. This chain uses TRBV5-1 with TRBJ2-7, with D possibly being TRBD1 (6 bases). Germline V gene data show CDR1 as SGHRS and CDR2 as YFSETQ. CDR3 length: 14 amino acids. Deletions cut 7 bases from V and 1 base from J, with 15 bases between. CDR3 in DNA: TGCGCCAGCGGCTGGACGACAGGATCCTACGAGCAGTACTTC. Residues: CASGWTTGSYEQYF.

The chain recombines TRBV4-3 with TRBJ2-7; D ambiguous. CDR1 and CDR2 (germline): LGHNA, YSLEER. CDR3 size: 14 residues. V lost 0 bases, J lost 3 bases, and 9 bases lay in between. The CDR3 spells CASSQERTYYEQYF. DNA of the CDR3: TGCGCCAGCAGCCAAGAGAGGACCTACTACGAGCAGTACTTC.

The chain recombines TRBV19 with TRBJ1-1; TRBD1 is a possible D gene (6 bases). Germline V lookup: CDR1 LNHDA, CDR2 SQIVND (reference sequence). Trimming shortened V by 4 bases and J by 3 bases, and 12 bases separated the two germline ends. This CDR3 has 14 amino acids. In DNA, the CDR3 is TGTGCCAGTAGTACCCCAGGGGTTGACACTGAAGCTTTCTTT. Translation gives CASSTPGVDTEAFF.

The V call is TRBV20-1, the J call TRBJ1-1, with D unresolved. The V gene lost 4 bases and the J gene lost 1 base, with 13 bases spanning the gap. From germline, CDR1 is DFQATT and CDR2 SNEGSKA (reference sequence). CDR3 size: 14 residues. The CDR3 is CSANPPAGNTEAFF. Written as DNA, the CDR3 is TGCAGTGCTAATCCCCCGGCAGGGAACACTGAAGCTTTCTTT.

This chain uses TRBV27 with TRBJ2-7; a weak D match, TRBD1 (5 bases). Germline V CDR1 and CDR2: MNHEY, SMNVEV (reference sequence). V was pared by 0 bases and J by 2 bases, with 8 bases between. The CDR3 contains 14 residues. CDR3 loop: CASSLSQGTYEQYF. The CDR3 DNA is TGTGCCAGCAGTTTATCTCAGGGTACCTACGAGCAGTACTTC.

This clonotype was counted between two and nine times. The chain joins TRBV27 to TRBJ1-1; no reliable D call. Germline V CDR1 and CDR2: MNHEY, SMNVEV (reference sequence). The CDR3 length is 16 residues. Trimming pared 6 bases from V and 0 bases from J, leaving 17 bases between. CDR3 DNA sequence: TGTGCCAGCAGCTCCGCCTGGGTAGGCCTGAACACTGAAGCTTTCTTT. This encodes CASSSAWVGLNTEAFF.

Turning to this clonotype: Germline and junction disagree at one end, which may indicate a read error. The chain employs TRBV9 and TRBJ2-3; TRBD2 aligns across 11 bases. This CDR3 has 18 amino acids. Germline V gene lookup returns CDR1 SGDLS and CDR2 YYNGEE. CDR3 sequence reads: CASSVAIAGGPGTDSQYF. Written as DNA, the CDR3 is TGTGCCAGCAGCGTAGCAATAGCGGGGGGGCCGGGGACAGATTCGCAGTATTTT.